What follows are 28 T cell receptor beta chains derived from one specimen sequenced in a study of blood T cell repertoires in COVID-19. Method: immunoSEQ multiplex PCR; TCRdb's copy keeps in-frame clones and lacks some. The repertoire holds 90,000 to 130,000 clones, approximately 85% seen once, with 1.1% to 1.5% in the top ten. The source material was peripheral blood. All receptors come from a man between 40 and 49 years old with acute or convalescent COVID-19.

This clone was seen a few times. V and J are TRBV3-1 (or the pseudogene TRBV3-2) and TRBJ1-1; TRBD1 aligns across 8 bases. Per germline, CDR1 LGHDT and CDR2 YNNKEL (reference sequence). The CDR3 runs to 17 residues. With V trimmed by 1 base and J by 2 bases, 9 bases remained unmatched. CDR3 in amino acids: CASSQVQGAKGNTEAFF. CDR3 sequence (DNA): TGTGCCAGCAGCCAAGTCCAGGGGGCGAAGGGAAACACTGAAGCTTTCTTT.

The rearrangement joins TRBV2 to TRBJ1-2, with 7 bases fitting TRBD1. Trimming removed 4 bases from V and 6 bases from J; junction bases left unmatched: 11. Germline CDR1 reads SNHLY; CDR2 reads FYNNEI. The CDR3 totals 15 residues. The DNA for the CDR3 is TGTGCCAGCAGTGGGGGACAGCTCCCCTGGAATGGCTACACCTTC. Translation: CASSGGQLPWNGYTF.

This chain links TRBV11-3 with TRBJ1-2, with D uncertain. This CDR3 comprises 18 residues. Deletions cut 5 bases from V and 1 base from J, with 23 bases between. Germline V gene data show CDR1 as SGHNT and CDR2 as YENEEA. The CDR3 region has the DNA TGTGCCAGCAGCGGCCCCTCCGCCGGCGGCTATAATAACTATGGCTACACCTTC. Protein: CASSGPSAGGYNNYGYTF.

This sequence joins TRBV7-9 and TRBJ2-7; possibly TRBD1 for D (6 bases). V shed 3 bases and J shed 6 bases, with 12 bases lying between them. The V gene's germline CDR1 is SEHNR and CDR2 FQNEAQ (reference sequence). This CDR3 has 13 amino acids. The DNA of the CDR3 is TGTGCCAGCAGCTTTCAACAGGGTCGCGAGCAGTACTTC. Its translation: CASSFQQGREQYF.

This chain connects TRBV19 to TRBJ2-2, with D hard to call. The V end was cut by 7 bases, the J end by 2 bases, with 17 bases between. The CDR3 loop spans 16 amino acids. Germline CDR1 LNHDA, CDR2 SQIVND (reference sequence). The CDR3 DNA sequence: TGTGCCAGTATTCCCGCGGCCCAAGAAAACACCGGGGAGCTGTTTTTT. It yields the protein CASIPAAQENTGELFF.

The chain links TRBV30 to TRBJ2-3; perhaps TRBD2 as D (6 bases). The CDR3 consists of 14 residues. V was shortened by 5 bases and J by 4 bases, with 16 bases between the two germline ends. CDR1 and CDR2 (germline): GTSNPN, SVGIG (reference sequence). The CDR3 loop reads CAWGRSEVADTQYF. The CDR3 coding sequence is TGTGCCTGGGGGAGGTCGGAGGTCGCAGATACGCAGTATTTT.

The chain recombines TRBV27 with TRBJ2-2; weak D call: TRBD1 (5 bases). Trimming shortened V by 6 bases and J by 6 bases, and 11 bases separated the two germline ends. Germline V CDR1 and CDR2: MNHEY, SMNVEV (reference sequence). The CDR3 has 13 amino acids. The CDR3 loop reads CASRPQGPGELFF. The CDR3, as DNA: TGTGCCAGCAGGCCCCAGGGCCCCGGGGAGCTGTTTTTT.

This chain uses TRBV6-1 with TRBJ1-6; TRBD1 matches at 8 bases. The CDR3 has 16 residues. V shed 2 bases, J shed 6 bases, and the junction held 6 bases outside the gene matches. Germline loops: CDR1 MNHNS, CDR2 SASEGT. The DNA of the CDR3 is TGTGCCAGCAGTGAATTGCAGGGGGCGTTTAATTCACCCCTCCACTTT. This sequence encodes CASSELQGAFNSPLHF.

The genes are TRBV7-8 and TRBJ2-2, with 7 bases lining up with TRBD1. Germline lookup yields CDR1 SGHVS and CDR2 FQNEAQ. The J segment lost 5 bases and the V segment lost 5 bases, leaving 14 bases of the junction unmatched. This CDR3 is built from 17 residues. CDR3 region: CASSPYRGTVKTGELFF. CDR3 sequence (DNA): TGTGCCAGCAGCCCGTATAGGGGGACAGTAAAAACCGGGGAGCTGTTTTTT.

The V gene is TRBV12-3 or TRBV12-4, the J gene TRBJ2-7; perhaps TRBD1 as D (6 bases). V was shortened by 6 bases and J by 0 bases, with 9 bases between the two germline ends. The CDR3 loop spans 13 amino acids. The CDR3 DNA is TGTGCCAGCAGCCCGGACAGCTCCTACGAGCAGTACTTC. Translated: CASSPDSSYEQYF.

This sequence joins TRBV7-9 and TRBJ2-7, with D perhaps TRBD2 (6 bases). The CDR3 totals 18 residues. Between the trimmed V and J ends, which lost 4 bases and 0 bases, there was a span of 22 bases. Germline assignment: CDR1 SEHNR and CDR2 FQNEAQ (reference sequence). CDR3 loop: CASSSEGLGGRSSYEQYF. In nucleotides, the CDR3 is TGTGCCAGCAGCTCTGAAGGTTTGGGGGGACGGAGCTCCTACGAGCAGTACTTC.

The chain recombines TRBV5-1 with TRBJ2-5, with 14 bases aligning to TRBD2. V lost 4 bases, J lost 9 bases, and 11 bases stayed unmatched. The V gene's germline CDR1 is SGHRS and CDR2 YFSETQ. This CDR3 is built from 16 residues. Here the CDR3 reads CASSTGLAGGGASQYF. The CDR3 coding sequence is TGCGCCAGCAGCACCGGACTAGCGGGAGGAGGCGCGTCCCAGTACTTC.

There are a few counts of this clone. The chain employs TRBV6-2 or TRBV6-3 and TRBJ2-1, with D possibly matching TRBD1 (6 bases). Trimming removed 0 bases from V and 8 bases from J, with 14 bases in between. Germline V gene data show CDR1 as MNHEY and CDR2 as SVGEGT. The CDR3 is 15 amino acids. The CDR3 sequence is CASSYSTYRVDEQFF. The CDR3 nucleotides are TGTGCCAGCAGTTACTCGACATACAGGGTCGATGAGCAGTTCTTC.

This rearrangement joins TRBV21-1 to TRBJ2-7; TRBD1, the D gene given by the table, was not confirmed from the DNA. TRBV21-1 is designated a pseudogene. This CDR3 spans 12 amino acids. The CDR3 DNA sequence: TGTGCCAGGACAGGGCTAACCTACGAGCAGTACTTC. This encodes CARTGLTYEQYF.

The J gene is TRBJ1-2, the V gene TRBV4-2; D remains ambiguous. V lost 0 bases, J lost 4 bases, and 9 bases lay in between. The CDR3 has 14 amino acids. CDR1 is LGHNA and CDR2 is YNFKEQ in the germline V gene. CDR3 loop: CASSQDPEIYGYTF. CDR3 sequence (DNA): TGTGCCAGCAGCCAAGATCCGGAGATCTATGGCTACACCTTC.

This clone was counted a single time. The chain is built from TRBV6-5 and TRBJ2-3, with 7 bases aligning to TRBD2. CDR1 MNHEY and CDR2 SVGAGI come from the germline V gene. The length of the CDR3 is 15 residues. The J segment lost 1 base and the V segment lost 6 bases, leaving 7 bases of the junction unmatched. This CDR3 reads CASRPLARGTDTQYF. The CDR3 DNA sequence: TGTGCCAGCAGACCACTAGCGAGGGGCACAGATACGCAGTATTTT.

The chain has TRBV20-1 and TRBJ2-7; TRBD2 matches at 9 bases. The length of the CDR3 is 16 residues. With V trimmed by 3 bases and J by 3 bases, 12 bases remained unmatched. In germline, CDR1 is DFQATT, CDR2 SNEGSKA (reference sequence). The chain's CDR3 is CSASRYSGGIGYEQYF. The DNA of the CDR3 is TGCAGTGCTAGTCGGTATAGCGGGGGTATAGGCTACGAGCAGTACTTC.

J is TRBJ2-3 and V is TRBV2; TRBD1 matches at 7 bases. Germline lookup yields CDR1 SNHLY and CDR2 FYNNEI. The V segment lost 6 bases and the J segment 3 bases; nucleotides outside the gene matches: 12. This CDR3 contains 16 residues. Written as DNA, the CDR3 is TGTGCCAGCAGACTAGACAGGGCTTCCCGGACAGATACGCAGTATTTT. Translated, it gives CASRLDRASRTDTQYF.

This chain connects TRBV19 to TRBJ2-1, with D uncertain. This CDR3 region has 15 residues. CDR1 is LNHDA and CDR2 is SQIVND in the germline V gene (reference sequence). The V and J ends lost 0 bases and 4 bases respectively, with 10 bases between them. CDR3: CASSIDRGHYNEQFF. In DNA form, the CDR3 reads TGTGCCAGTAGTATAGATCGAGGCCATTACAATGAGCAGTTCTTC.

With regard to this clone: Germline and junction disagree at one end, which may indicate a read error. This chain uses TRBV7-9 with TRBJ2-7, with 13 positions matching TRBD2. The CDR3 runs 14 residues. Germline values: CDR1 SEHNR, CDR2 FQNEAQ (reference sequence). Here the CDR3 reads CASNLLAGGPEQYF. For the CDR3, the DNA is TGTGCCAGCAACTTACTAGCGGGAGGGCCCGAGCAGTACTTC.

The chain carries TRBV5-3 and TRBJ2-1, with D perhaps matching TRBD2 (7 bases). TRBV5-3 is filed as an ORF, its function uncertain. The CDR3 runs to 18 residues. Trimming took off 4 bases at V and 6 bases at J, with 26 bases between the two ends. The CDR3 loop is CARSLGPYRGALSNEQFF. The CDR3 DNA sequence: TGTGCCAGAAGCCTTGGCCCTTATCGGGGGGCATTGAGCAATGAGCAGTTCTTC.

V gene TRBV19 combines with J gene TRBJ1-5; a possible D gene is TRBD1 (5 bases). The CDR3 is 15 amino acids. CDR1 is LNHDA and CDR2 is SQIVND in the germline V gene (reference sequence). The V end lost 5 bases, the J end lost 2 bases, and 13 bases lay between the germline ends. The DNA for the CDR3 is TGTGCCAGTAGTTCGAGGCCCAGGGGCAATCAGCCCCAGCATTTT. Its translation is CASSSRPRGNQPQHF.

This chain joins TRBV5-1 and TRBJ1-4; D might be TRBD1 (6 bases). The germline V gene encodes CDR1 SGHRS and CDR2 YFSETQ. V was clipped by 4 bases and J by 4 bases, with 11 bases between them. The CDR3 length is 14 residues. The CDR3, as DNA: TGCGCCAGCAGCCTCGACAGGATTAATGAAAAACTGTTTTTT. Translated: CASSLDRINEKLFF.

The rearrangement uses TRBV29-1 and TRBJ1-2; D gene ambiguous. The V end lost 4 bases, the J end lost 2 bases, and 8 bases lay between the germline ends. The germline CDR1 and CDR2 sequences are SQVTM and ANQGSEA. The CDR3 loop spans 12 amino acids. The chain's CDR3 is CSVVTPNYGYTF. In nucleotides, the CDR3 is TGCAGCGTTGTGACACCCAACTATGGCTACACCTTC.

J is TRBJ1-2 and V is TRBV5-6; 9 nucleotides line up with TRBD1. The CDR3 runs 12 residues. Germline CDR1 and CDR2: SGHDT and YYEEEE. The trim removed 8 bases at V and 7 bases at J, leaving 6 bases unmatched. The CDR3 bases are TGTGCCAGTCGCGGGACAGGGATTGGCTACACCTTC. Residues: CASRGTGIGYTF.

The CDR3 DNA reads TGTGCCAGCTCTGAGCAAGATTACACTGAAGCTTTCTTT. Translating gives CASSEQDYTEAFF. J is TRBJ1-1 and V is TRBV18; the D is unclear. This CDR3 is 13 amino acids long. Trimming left V 6 bases short and J 3 bases short, with 11 bases between. Germline lookup yields CDR1 KGHSH and CDR2 LQKENI. The variable domain in full, with the rest retrieved from reference TRBV18 and TRBJ1-1, is NAGVMQNPRHLVRRRGQEARLRCSPMKGHSHVYWYRQLPEEGLKFMVYLQKENIIDESGMPKERFSAEFPKEGPSILRIQQVVRGDSAAYFCASSEQDYTEAFFGQGTRLTVV.

This chain uses TRBV6-2 or TRBV6-3 with TRBJ2-4; TRBD2 aligns across 11 bases. The CDR3 is 18 amino acids. Germline-derived CDR1 and CDR2 are MNHEY and SVGEGT. Trimming removed 0 bases from V and 6 bases from J; junction bases left unmatched: 10. The CDR3 DNA sequence: TGTGCCAGCAGTTACTCGATTGAAAGGGGACTAGCGGTAAACATTCAGTACTTC. This codes for CASSYSIERGLAVNIQYF.

The chain couples TRBV20-1 to TRBJ2-7; 11 bases are shared with TRBD1. Germline CDR1 and CDR2: DFQATT and SNEGSKA (reference sequence). V was pared by 3 bases and J by 7 bases, with 11 bases of the junction left unmatched. The CDR3 runs 15 residues. For the CDR3, the DNA is TGCAGTGCTAGTTATCTCGGACAGGGGGCAGGGGAGCAGTACTTC. Translated: CSASYLGQGAGEQYF.